This entry describes one T cell receptor beta chain. Its recognized antigen is unknown. Qualities for individual bases were not recorded, and no much larger clone is one base off. Libraries were made using the immunoSEQ multiplex PCR assay. The multiplex PCR relied on a mix of 60 forward primers for TCR Vbeta segments and 13 reverse primers for TCR Jbeta segments. Amplification of the CDR3 region of rearranged TCR beta genes was performed with a multiplex PCR assay on genomic DNA. The amplified TCR beta libraries were sequenced on the Illumina HiSeq System as 87-base-pair reads. The authors processed their data as follows. A later analysis counted about 80 million unique TCR beta chains across the roughly 700 repertoires, and 10 million to 11 million of these chains were shared by at least two donors. Raw reads were error-corrected and collapsed into unique sequences with a nearest-neighbor algorithm that merged closely related sequences to remove PCR and sequencing errors. Alignment of CDR3 sequences to IMGT reference sequences was used to assign V, D and J gene segments. For a sequence to be retained, a match of at least six nucleotides was required to both a V gene segment and a J gene segment. A rearrangement was called productive if the CDR3 had no stop codons and remained in frame with V and J, and every other rearrangement was called non-productive. CDR3 was defined according to IMGT convention as the region running from the second conserved V-encoded cysteine to the conserved J-encoded phenylalanine. The earlier analysis of more than 450 of the donors excluded sequences that lacked an unambiguous match to a single V gene segment. In an earlier analysis of a few hundred of the donors, V segments were called functional above 56.7% productive rearrangements and were called segregating when the between-donor standard deviation exceeded 5%. A statistical classification framework was built for diagnosing cytomegalovirus status from the catalog of TCR beta chain sequences. A later analysis assigned V and J genes by comparing TCR nucleotide sequences with IMGT/GENE-DB human TR gene sequences. A later analysis assigned CDR3 sequences and most-parsimonious VDJ recombination scenarios with the TCRdist pipeline. In a later analysis, each TCR beta chain was defined by its CDR3 amino acid sequence together with its V-gene family, and reads lacking a unique V-gene family were excluded. In a later analysis, 450 to 600 highly shared, low-generation-probability nucleotide sequences were removed to address suspected cross-contamination and a sequencing artifact. A later analysis calculated a clonal expansion index for each public chain from normalized within-repertoire ranks of inferred template counts. In a later analysis, generation probabilities were computed with a VDJ recombination model fitted to out-of-frame rearrangements, and the resulting probabilities were checked against IGoR. Hypergeometric tests were used in a later analysis to score TCR-TCR, TCR-HLA and TCR-CMV co-occurrence, with a repertoire-size bias correction applied to the TCR pairs. To estimate false discovery rates, a later analysis permuted the HLA or CMV assignments 20 times. In a later analysis, co-occurring TCRs were grouped using DBSCAN, with TCRdist sequence similarity added in when clustering inside HLA-allele-positive subsets. Repertoires with fewer than 30,000 or more than 120,000 public chains, plus five repertoires with anomalous nucleotide sharing, were excluded from co-occurrence clustering. Not all clones reach the TCRdb copy of this immuneACCESS table, which keeps in-frame sequences only. Checked studies attribute under half of the gap to unresolved V genes and leave the rest unexplained. The DNA gave D and trimming, while V, J and clone size come from that table. In all, the sample holds about 130,000 clones, and 80% to 90% of those were seen once. The ten largest clones take up roughly 3% of the sample.

The data were taken from a study of cytomegalovirus exposure and HLA in healthy donors (dated by TCRdb to 2015 to 2018). About the study as a whole: According to an earlier analysis of a few hundred of the donors, about 179 million T cells yielded some 120 million unique TCR beta sequences and about 280 Gb of sequence data. An early release covering about 600 HLA-typed donors comprised approximately 300 gigabases of sequencing data and approximately 85 million unique TCR sequences. Of the roughly 400 genotyped donors, roughly 80% were placed in the genetic ancestry cluster associated with self-reported Caucasian donors. The study was designed to test whether signatures of past pathogen exposure could be identified by cataloging public T cell receptors. The T cell repertoires of under 750 subjects were profiled by immunosequencing and related to cytomegalovirus serostatus. Along with the roughly 670-subject first cohort, a separate validation cohort of approximately 110 different subjects was used. The study combined high-throughput TCR immunosequencing, statistical association of individual TCRs with disease status, and machine learning to predict cytomegalovirus infection status. A later analysis re-analyzed previously published TCR beta repertoires from roughly 630 donors and added high-resolution HLA genotyping to study TCR occurrence patterns. Rather than using new phenotypic data, the later analysis identified candidate immune exposures from TCR beta sequences and from how often those sequences occurred across donors. An earlier analysis of fewer than 750 of the donors used high-throughput TCR beta sequencing to judge whether each TCR beta V gene segment behaved as functional or pseudogenic. Donor age, sex, ethnicity and CMV serostatus were collected together with the repertoire data. In a later genetic analysis, genome-wide SNP genotypes for about three fifths of the 666 donors were used, and that subset was treated as a discovery cohort. All discovery cohort repertoires had been generated on a single sequencing platform. HLA typing included class I and class II loci at four-digit resolution. The number of typed donors differed by locus: about 629-630 for A, B, C, DRB1 and DQB1; roughly 510 for DQA1; 606 for DPA1; and around 470 for DPB1. Four to six DR-DQ haplotypes were handled as single units for association and clustering because linkage in the cohort was strong. On average, approximately 250,000 unique TCR beta nucleotide sequences were sequenced per donor among roughly 430 genotyped donors of the cohort, with roughly 18% of those sequences being non-productive.

Broader findings and caveats from the paper: A total of 150 to 200 TCR beta chains were listed by the study as associated with cytomegalovirus. Because HLA typing was missing for some donors at each locus, association tests included only the typed subset. V-gene and J-gene trimming of TCR beta chains was associated with a missense DCLRE1C variant in a later genetic analysis, and the association was replicated in an independent cohort. The only immune exposure information available for the cohort was CMV serostatus. A later genetic analysis reported fewer N-insertions in productive TCRs among donors in an Asian-associated ancestry cluster than the roughly 700-donor mean. The authors suggested that the approach could potentially be generalized to other disease states and immunological phenotypes. According to a later analysis, TCR association rates differed among HLA loci, with DRB1 alleles showing the most associated TCRs and HLA-C alleles showing the fewest. Compared with equally common non-associated chains, HLA-associated TCR beta chains in a later analysis were more clonally expanded and had lower generation probabilities. According to a later analysis, parvovirus B19, influenza, CMV and Epstein-Barr virus appeared linked to several top co-occurrence clusters. In both the original and validation cohorts, the classifier was reported to diagnose cytomegalovirus status with high specificity and sensitivity. In an earlier analysis of a few hundred of the donors, most TCR beta V segments were observed in productive rearrangements about 87% or about 30% of the time, broadly matching IMGT annotations. A cluster of highly shared sequence variants was judged likely to represent a technical artifact of the sequencing pipeline. Correlated functional status among segregating V segments might be attributable to linkage disequilibrium, but an unknown experimental factor could not be ruled out. In vitro tests confirmed that three of the cytomegalovirus-associated TCR beta chains recognize cytomegalovirus antigens. Some IMGT-functional V segments, including TRBV6-2 and TRBV6-3, could not be told apart with the 87-base-pair reads, so those segments were excluded. The earlier analysis of about 600 of the donors excluded 15 to 20 rarely observed V segments, including chromosome 9 orphons, because counts were too low. When HLA alleles, especially DR and DQ, strongly co-occurred, attributing TCR associations to individual alleles was difficult. The presence/absence analyses assumed that sequencing depth was roughly uniform across donors, and that assumption may not be true. In a later analysis, 15,000 to 20,000 TCR beta sequences were associated with specific HLA alleles at a false discovery rate of 0.05. Most CMV-associated TCR beta chains appeared to be HLA-restricted in a later analysis, and the HLA associations seemed to be driven largely by CMV exposure. A further reported finding was that TCR beta sequences accurately predicted the HLA-A and HLA-B alleles for most subjects in the first cohort. While some public TCRs were present in many individuals, most TCR sequences turned up only very rarely across donors. Only TCR beta chains were sequenced in this cohort, and the absence of alpha or paired-chain data limited detectable features.

The cohort was made up of approximately 670 healthy bone marrow donors. Cohort members were all nominally healthy when sampled, although unrecorded immune exposures were likely present. The donor was CMV seropositive and belonged to the group of more than 250 seropositive cohort members. Every donor gave a peripheral blood sample, and the peripheral blood mononuclear cells from that sample were used for TCR beta sequencing. The Qiagen DNeasy Blood Extraction Kit was used to extract genomic DNA from the blood cell samples. The V and J ends are trimmed by 8 bases and 7 bases, leaving 9 bases between them. From cysteine to phenylalanine, the CDR3 is 10 amino acids long. The DNA shown is the 30-base CDR3, in frame from base 1. CDR1 SQVTM and CDR2 ANQGSEA are derived from the germline V gene.

The specimen sequenced was PBMCs. The clonotype originates from a woman between 18 and 29 years old in good health and CMV-seropositive. The chain is assembled from TRBV29-1 and TRBJ2-1; tentative D gene TRBD1, with 6 bases matching. The CDR3 protein is CSSDRNEQFF. The bases are TGCAGCTCCGACAGGAATGAGCAGTTCTTC.